This entry features one T cell receptor (beta chain) sequence. Its recognized antigen is unknown. Base-call qualities are not available, and no considerably larger clone is one nucleotide away. The data derive from a study of graft-versus-host responses after intestinal transplantation (dated by TCRdb to the early 2020s). For the wider study: The transplants that recipients got were multivisceral, liver-intestinal, or isolated intestinal. Instead of going to the commercial service, samples from a few later patients were sequenced in-house on an Illumina MiSeq and processed with MiXCR. A cohort of around 25 intestinal transplant recipients, including one retransplant, was enrolled, and 3 patients lacking pretransplant specimens were excluded. To identify alloreactive clones, pre-transplant mixed lymphocyte reaction products were sequenced and compared with unstimulated pre-transplant donor and recipient T cells. Every recipient was given anti-thymocyte globulin induction, followed by roughly 3 years of maintenance tacrolimus and steroids. A peak of at least 4% donor T cells among recipient peripheral blood mononuclear cells was the definition used for donor T cell macrochimerism. Bulk TCR-beta CDR3 sequencing was used to track graft-versus-host and host-versus-graft alloreactive T cell clones in the graft, circulation and bone marrow after intestinal transplantation. Results the study describes overall, beyond this receptor: In patients with donor T cell macrochimerism, the allografts had high GvH to HvG T cell clonal ratios. GvH clones were detected in recipient bone marrow, and some appeared earlier in ileal mucosa or blood, consistent with an intestinal mucosal origin. Early after transplant, peak levels of circulating GvH clones were associated with declines in HvG clones. Conclusions were limited by the relatively low number and heterogeneity of intestinal transplant patients.

Sample time point, as interpreted from the label and publication: cells obtained before transplantation from donor or recipient. CD3+CD4+ and CD3+CD8+ populations were FACS-sorted from unstimulated pre-transplant donor and recipient cells taken from spleen or lymph nodes. The germline V gene yields SGHRS for CDR1 and YFSETQ for CDR2. From the cysteine up to the phenylalanine, the CDR3 has a length of 15 residues. The kept DNA is CDR3 alone, 45 bases in frame from the first base. The germline V and J ends show losses of 1 base and 4 bases respectively, and no gene match explains 6 bases of the junction. Receptor libraries were prepared by the immunoSEQ multiplex PCR assay. For most patients, genomic DNA was isolated with the Qiagen DNeasy Blood and Tissue Kit and sent frozen to Adaptive Biotechnologies for TCR sequencing. For most patients, genomic DNA was subjected to high-throughput TCR-beta CDR3 sequencing by Adaptive Biotechnologies. Turning to the authors' computational methods: TCR sequencing data were retrieved from Adaptive's ImmunoSEQ software for 18 patients, whereas three other patients were processed with MiXCR and VDJtools. CD4 versus CD8 sorting errors were corrected by removing sequences found in both subsets at a frequency ratio below 5:1. CDR3 nucleotide sequences shared by donor and recipient were removed because the origin of these sequences could not be assigned. To count as alloreactive, a clone needed at least 2-fold expansion over unstimulated cells and a minimum CFSE-low frequency of 0.002% (template counts) or 0.001% (read counts). Mappable clones were those detected in sequenced pre-transplant spleen, lymph node, or MLR CFSE-low populations of the donor or recipient. The cumulative frequency of alloreactive clones was calculated as a percentage of all sequences, weighted by copy number. In TCRdb, the immuneACCESS table is reduced to in-frame sequences with V and J assigned. These tables do not hold every clone; where another copy was compared, an unresolved V gene accounts for under half, and the others remain unexplained. The V and J calls and the clone size are those of that table, but D and trimming were determined from the DNA. For this sample there are 80,000 to 85,000 clones; roughly 91% appear just once. Clones ranked in the top ten supply roughly 0.1% of the sample.

This clonotype was sampled from a human donor who received an intestinal transplant. The chain is made from TRBV5-1 and TRBJ1-2; 8 junctional bases match TRBD1. Sequencing used unstimulated CD4+ T cells sorted from spleen or lymph node cells, obtained before intestinal transplant. DNA sequence: TGCGCCAGCAGCTTGATGTCAGGGGGCCCCTATGGCTACACCTTC. This encodes CASSLMSGGPYGYTF.